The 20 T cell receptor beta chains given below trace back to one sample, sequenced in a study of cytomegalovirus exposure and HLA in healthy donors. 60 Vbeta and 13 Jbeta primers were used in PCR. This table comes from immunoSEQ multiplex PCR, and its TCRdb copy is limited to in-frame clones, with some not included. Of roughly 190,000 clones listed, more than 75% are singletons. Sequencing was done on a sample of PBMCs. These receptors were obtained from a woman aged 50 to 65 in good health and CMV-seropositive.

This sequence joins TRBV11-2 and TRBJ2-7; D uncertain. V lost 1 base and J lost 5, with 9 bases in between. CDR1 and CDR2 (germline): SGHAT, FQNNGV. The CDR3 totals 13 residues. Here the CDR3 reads CASSLGGANEQYF. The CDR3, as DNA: TGTGCCAGCAGCTTAGGCGGAGCAAACGAGCAGTACTTC. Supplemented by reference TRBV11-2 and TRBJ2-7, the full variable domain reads EAGVAQSPRYKIIEKRQSVAFWCNPISGHATLYWYQQILGQGPKLLIQFQNNGVVDDSQLPKDRFSAERLKGVDSTLKIQPAKLEDSAVYLCASSLGGANEQYFGPGTRLTVT.

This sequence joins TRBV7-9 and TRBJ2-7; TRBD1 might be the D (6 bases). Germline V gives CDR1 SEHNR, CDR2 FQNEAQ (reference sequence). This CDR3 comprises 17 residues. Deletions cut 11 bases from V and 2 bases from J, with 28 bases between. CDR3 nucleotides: TGTGCCGGCATCACAACCTCACTCGGACAGATCGCCTACGAGCAGTACTTC. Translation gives CAGITTSLGQIAYEQYF.

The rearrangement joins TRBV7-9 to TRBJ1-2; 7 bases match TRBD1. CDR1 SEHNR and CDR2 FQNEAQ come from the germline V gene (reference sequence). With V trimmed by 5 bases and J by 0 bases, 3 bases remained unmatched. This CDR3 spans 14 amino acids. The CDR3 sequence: CASSPTGPNYGYTF. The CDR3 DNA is TGTGCCAGCAGCCCGACAGGGCCTAACTATGGCTACACCTTC. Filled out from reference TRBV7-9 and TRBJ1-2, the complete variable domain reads DTGVSQNPRHKITKRGQNVTFRCDPISEHNRLYWYRQTLGQGPEFLTYFQNEAQLEKSRLLSDRFSAERPKGSFSTLEIQRTEQGDSAMYLCASSPTGPNYGYTFGSGTRLTVV.

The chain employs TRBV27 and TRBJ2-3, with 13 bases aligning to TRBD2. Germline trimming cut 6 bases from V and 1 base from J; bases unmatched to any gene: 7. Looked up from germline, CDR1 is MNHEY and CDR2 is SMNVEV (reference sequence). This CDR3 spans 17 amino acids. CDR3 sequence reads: CASSWEGLAGGTDTQYF. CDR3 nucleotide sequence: TGTGCCAGCAGCTGGGAAGGACTAGCGGGGGGCACAGATACGCAGTATTTT.

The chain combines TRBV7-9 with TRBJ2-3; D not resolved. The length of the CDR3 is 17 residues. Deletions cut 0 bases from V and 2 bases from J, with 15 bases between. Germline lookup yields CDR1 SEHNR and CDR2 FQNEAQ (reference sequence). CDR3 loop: CASSLAGRSYHTDTQYF. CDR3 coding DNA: TGTGCCAGCAGCTTAGCGGGCCGAAGCTACCACACAGATACGCAGTATTTT.

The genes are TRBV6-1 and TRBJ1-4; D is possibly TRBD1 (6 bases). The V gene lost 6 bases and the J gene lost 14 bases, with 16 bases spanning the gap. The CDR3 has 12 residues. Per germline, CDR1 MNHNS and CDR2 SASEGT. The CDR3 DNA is TGTGCCAGCAGGGGGGGGGCAGCAGGCCTGTTTTTT. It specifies CASRGGAAGLFF.

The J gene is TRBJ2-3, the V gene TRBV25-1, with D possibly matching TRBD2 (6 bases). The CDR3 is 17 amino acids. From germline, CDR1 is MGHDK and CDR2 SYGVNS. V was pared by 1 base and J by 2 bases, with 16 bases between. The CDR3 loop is CASSESGGNHLTDTQYF. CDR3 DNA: TGTGCCAGCAGTGAATCCGGCGGGAATCACCTCACAGATACGCAGTATTTT.

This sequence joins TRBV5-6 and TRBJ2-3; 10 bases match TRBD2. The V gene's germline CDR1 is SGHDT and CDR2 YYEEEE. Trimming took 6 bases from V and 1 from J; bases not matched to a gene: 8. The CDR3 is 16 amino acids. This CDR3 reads CASTKTGLAGTDTQYF. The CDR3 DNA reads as TGTGCCAGCACCAAGACCGGACTAGCGGGCACAGATACGCAGTATTTT.

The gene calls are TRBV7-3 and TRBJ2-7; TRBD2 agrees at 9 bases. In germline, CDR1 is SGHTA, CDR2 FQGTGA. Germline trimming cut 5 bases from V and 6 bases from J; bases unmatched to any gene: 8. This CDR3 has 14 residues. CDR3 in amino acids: CASSPRGGGGEQYF. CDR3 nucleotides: TGTGCCAGCAGCCCACGGGGCGGGGGGGGCGAGCAGTACTTC. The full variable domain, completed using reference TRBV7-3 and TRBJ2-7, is GAGVSQTPSNKVTEKGKYVELRCDPISGHTALYWYRQSLGQGPEFLIYFQGTGAADDSGLPNDRFFAVRPEGSVSTLKIQRTERGDSAVYLCASSPRGGGGEQYFGPGTRLTVT.

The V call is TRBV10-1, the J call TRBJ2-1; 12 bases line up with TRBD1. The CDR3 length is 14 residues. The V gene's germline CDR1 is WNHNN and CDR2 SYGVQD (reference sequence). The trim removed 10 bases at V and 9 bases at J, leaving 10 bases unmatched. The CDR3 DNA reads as TGCGCCACCCCCGGGGGGACAGGGGGCATTGAGCAGTTCTTC. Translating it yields CATPGGTGGIEQFF.

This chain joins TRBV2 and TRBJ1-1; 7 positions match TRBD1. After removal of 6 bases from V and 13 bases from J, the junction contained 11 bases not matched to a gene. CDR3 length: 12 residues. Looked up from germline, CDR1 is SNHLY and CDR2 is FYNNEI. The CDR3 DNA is TGTGCCAGCAGGGATCCGGGACAGTCGAATTTCTTT. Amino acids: CASRDPGQSNFF.

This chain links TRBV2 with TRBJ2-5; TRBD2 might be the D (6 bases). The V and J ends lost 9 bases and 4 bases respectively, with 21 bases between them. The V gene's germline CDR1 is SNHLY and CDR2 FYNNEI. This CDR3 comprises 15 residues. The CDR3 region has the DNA TGTGCCAGTAAGCCCGGCGGGGCTGGAGGAGAGACCCAGTACTTC. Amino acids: CASKPGGAGGETQYF.

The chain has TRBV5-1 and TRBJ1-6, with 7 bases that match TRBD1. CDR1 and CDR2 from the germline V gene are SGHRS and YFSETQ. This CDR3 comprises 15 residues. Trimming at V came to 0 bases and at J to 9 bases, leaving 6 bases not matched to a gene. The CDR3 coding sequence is TGCGCCAGCAGCTTGGTAGGGGGCGCGATTTCACCCCTCCACTTT. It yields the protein CASSLVGGAISPLHF. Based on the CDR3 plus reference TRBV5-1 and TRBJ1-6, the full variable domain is KAGVTQTPRYLIKTRGQQVTLSCSPISGHRSVSWYQQTPGQGLQFLFEYFSETQRNKGNFPGRFSGRQFSNSRSEMNVSTLELGDSALYLCASSLVGGAISPLHFGNGTRLTVT.

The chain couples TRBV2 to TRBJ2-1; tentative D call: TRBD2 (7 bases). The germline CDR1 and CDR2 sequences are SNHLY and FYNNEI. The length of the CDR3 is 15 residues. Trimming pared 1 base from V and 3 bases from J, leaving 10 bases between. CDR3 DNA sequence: TGTGCCAGCAGTGAAGGCGGGGGCCTCTACAATGAGCAGTTCTTC. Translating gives CASSEGGGLYNEQFF.

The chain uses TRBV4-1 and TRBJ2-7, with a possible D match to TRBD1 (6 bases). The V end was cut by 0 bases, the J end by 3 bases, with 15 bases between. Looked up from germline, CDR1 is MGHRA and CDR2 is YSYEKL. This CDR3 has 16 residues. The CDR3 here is CASSQEAAGGVYEQYF. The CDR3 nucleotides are TGCGCCAGCAGCCAAGAAGCAGCTGGGGGCGTCTACGAGCAGTACTTC.

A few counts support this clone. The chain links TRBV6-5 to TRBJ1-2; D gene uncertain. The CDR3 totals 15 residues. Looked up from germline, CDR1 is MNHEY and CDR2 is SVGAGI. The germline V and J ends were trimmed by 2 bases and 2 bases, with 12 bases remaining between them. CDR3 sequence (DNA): TGTGCCAGCAGTTACCCGACTGAAGCCAACTATGGCTACACCTTC. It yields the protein CASSYPTEANYGYTF.

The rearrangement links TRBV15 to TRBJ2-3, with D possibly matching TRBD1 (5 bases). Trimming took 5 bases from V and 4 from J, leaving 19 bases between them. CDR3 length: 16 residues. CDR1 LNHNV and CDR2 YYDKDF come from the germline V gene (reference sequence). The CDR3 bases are TGTGCCACCAGCCCGGGTGGGGCCCCTGGGGCAGATACGCAGTATTTT. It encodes CATSPGGAPGADTQYF.

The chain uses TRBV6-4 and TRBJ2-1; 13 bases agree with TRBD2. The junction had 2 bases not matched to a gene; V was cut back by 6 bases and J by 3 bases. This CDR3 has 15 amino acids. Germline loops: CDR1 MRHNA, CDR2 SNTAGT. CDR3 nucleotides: TGTGCCAGCAGCAGACTAGCGGGGGGCTACAATGAGCAGTTCTTC. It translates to CASSRLAGGYNEQFF.

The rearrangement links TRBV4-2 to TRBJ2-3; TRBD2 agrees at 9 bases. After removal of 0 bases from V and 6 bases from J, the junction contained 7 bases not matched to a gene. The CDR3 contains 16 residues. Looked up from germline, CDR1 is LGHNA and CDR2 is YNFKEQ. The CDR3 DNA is TGTGCCAGCAGCCAAGAAGGGCCAGCGGGGGGCGATACGCAGTATTTT. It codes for CASSQEGPAGGDTQYF.

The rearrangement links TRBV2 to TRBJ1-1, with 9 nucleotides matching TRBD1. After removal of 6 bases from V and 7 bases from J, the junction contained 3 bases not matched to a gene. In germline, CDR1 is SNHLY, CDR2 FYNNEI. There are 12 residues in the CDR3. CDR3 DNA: TGTGCCAGCAGGGAGACAGGGGGTGAAGCTTTCTTT. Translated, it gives CASRETGGEAFF.